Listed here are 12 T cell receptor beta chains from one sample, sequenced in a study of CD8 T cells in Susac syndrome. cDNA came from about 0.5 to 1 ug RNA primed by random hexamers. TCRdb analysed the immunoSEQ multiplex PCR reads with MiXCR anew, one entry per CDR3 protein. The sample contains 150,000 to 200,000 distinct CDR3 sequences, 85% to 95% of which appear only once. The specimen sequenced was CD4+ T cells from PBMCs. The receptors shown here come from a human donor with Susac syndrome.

The CDR3: CASSQTGYGSPLHF. The CDR3 nucleotides read TGTGCCAGCAGTCAGACAGGGTACGGTTCACCCCTCCACTTT. This chain links TRBV12-3 or TRBV12-4 with TRBJ1-6, with 7 bases matching TRBD1. The V and J ends lost 5 bases and 9 bases, in that order; junction bases with no gene match: 7. This CDR3 region has 14 residues.

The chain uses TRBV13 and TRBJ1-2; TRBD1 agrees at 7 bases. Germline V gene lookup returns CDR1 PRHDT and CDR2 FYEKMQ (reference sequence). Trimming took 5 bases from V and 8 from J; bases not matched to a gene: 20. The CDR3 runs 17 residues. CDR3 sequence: CASSPSALTGPNVGYTF. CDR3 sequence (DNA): TGTGCCAGCAGCCCATCGGCATTGACAGGGCCGAATGTAGGCTACACCTTC.

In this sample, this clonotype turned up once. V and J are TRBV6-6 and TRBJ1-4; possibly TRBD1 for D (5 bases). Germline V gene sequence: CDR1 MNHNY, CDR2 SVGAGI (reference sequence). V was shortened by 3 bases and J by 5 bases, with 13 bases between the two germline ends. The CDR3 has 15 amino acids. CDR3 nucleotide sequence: TGTGCCAGCAGTTATCCCGGGACGGGGAATGAAAAACTGTTTTTT. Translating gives CASSYPGTGNEKLFF.

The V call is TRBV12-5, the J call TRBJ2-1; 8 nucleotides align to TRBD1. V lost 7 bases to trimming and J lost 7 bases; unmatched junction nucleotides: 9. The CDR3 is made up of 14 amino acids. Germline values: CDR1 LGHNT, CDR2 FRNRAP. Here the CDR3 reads CASAFDRGRNEQFF. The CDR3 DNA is TGTGCTAGTGCCTTCGACAGGGGAAGGAATGAGCAGTTCTTC.

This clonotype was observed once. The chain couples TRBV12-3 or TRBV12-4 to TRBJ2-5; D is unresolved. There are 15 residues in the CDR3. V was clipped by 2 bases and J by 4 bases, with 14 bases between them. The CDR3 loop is CASSLNVAVSETQYF. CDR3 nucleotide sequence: TGTGCCAGCAGTTTAAATGTCGCGGTGTCAGAGACCCAGTACTTC.

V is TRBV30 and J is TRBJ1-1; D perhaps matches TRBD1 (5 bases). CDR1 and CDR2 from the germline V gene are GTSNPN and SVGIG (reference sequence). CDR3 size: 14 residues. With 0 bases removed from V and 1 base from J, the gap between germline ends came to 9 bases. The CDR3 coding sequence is TGTGCCTGGAGTGTGGGGCAGAAGAACACTGAAGCTTTCTTT. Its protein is CAWSVGQKNTEAFF. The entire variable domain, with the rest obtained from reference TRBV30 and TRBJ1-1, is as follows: SQTIHQWPATLVQPVGSPLSLECTVEGTSNPNLYWYRQAAGRGLQLLFYSVGIGQISSEVPQNLSASRPQDRQFILSSKKLLLSDSGFYLCAWSVGQKNTEAFFGQGTRLTVV.

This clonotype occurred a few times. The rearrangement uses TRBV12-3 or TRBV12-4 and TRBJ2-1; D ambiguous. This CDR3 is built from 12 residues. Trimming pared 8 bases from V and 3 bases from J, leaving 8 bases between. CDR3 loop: CASSNSYNEQFF. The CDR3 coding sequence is TGTGCCAGCTCAAACAGCTACAATGAGCAGTTCTTC.

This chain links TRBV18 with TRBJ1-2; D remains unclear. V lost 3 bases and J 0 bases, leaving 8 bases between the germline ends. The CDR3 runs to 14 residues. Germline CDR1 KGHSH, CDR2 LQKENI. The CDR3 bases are TGTGCCAGCTCACCGACACATACTAACTATGGCTACACCTTC. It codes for CASSPTHTNYGYTF.

For the CDR3, the DNA is TGTGCCACCAGTGACGCCAGGACTAGCGGGGGCACAGATACGCAGTATTTT. Its protein is CATSDARTSGGTDTQYF. The J gene is TRBJ2-3, the V gene TRBV24-1; TRBD2 aligns across 12 bases. V lost 4 bases and J lost 1; bases outside the gene matches: 5. Germline CDR1 and CDR2: KGHDR and SFDVKD. The CDR3 is 17 residues long.

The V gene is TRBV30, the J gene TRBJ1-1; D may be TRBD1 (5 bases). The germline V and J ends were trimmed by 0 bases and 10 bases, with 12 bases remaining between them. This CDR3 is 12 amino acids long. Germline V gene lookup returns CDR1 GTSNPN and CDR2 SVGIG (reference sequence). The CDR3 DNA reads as TGTGCCTGGAGTGTACAGGCCACTAGAGCTTTCTTT. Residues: CAWSVQATRAFF.

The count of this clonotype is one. The CDR3, as DNA: TGTGCCAGCAGCGTAGCCGGTCAGAATGGCTACACCTTC. Amino acids: CASSVAGQNGYTF. The rearrangement uses TRBV9 and TRBJ1-2, with unresolved D. Germline V gene sequence: CDR1 SGDLS, CDR2 YYNGEE. Trimming took off 0 bases at V and 6 bases at J, with 9 bases between the two ends. This CDR3 has 13 residues.

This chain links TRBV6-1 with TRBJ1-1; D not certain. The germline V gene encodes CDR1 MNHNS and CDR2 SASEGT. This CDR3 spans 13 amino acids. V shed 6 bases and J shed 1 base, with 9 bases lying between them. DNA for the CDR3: TGTGCCAGCAGGGCGTACAGGAACACTGAAGCTTTCTTT. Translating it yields CASRAYRNTEAFF.